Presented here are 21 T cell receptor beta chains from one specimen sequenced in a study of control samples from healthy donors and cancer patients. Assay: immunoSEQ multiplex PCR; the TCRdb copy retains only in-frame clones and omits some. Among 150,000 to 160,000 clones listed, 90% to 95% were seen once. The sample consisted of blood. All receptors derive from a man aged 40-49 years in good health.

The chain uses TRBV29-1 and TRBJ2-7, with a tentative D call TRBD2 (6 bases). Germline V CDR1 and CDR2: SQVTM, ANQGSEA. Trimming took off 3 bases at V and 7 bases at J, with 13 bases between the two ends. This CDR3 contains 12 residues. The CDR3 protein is CSVERDGKEQYF. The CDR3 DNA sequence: TGCAGCGTTGAGCGGGACGGAAAGGAGCAGTACTTC.

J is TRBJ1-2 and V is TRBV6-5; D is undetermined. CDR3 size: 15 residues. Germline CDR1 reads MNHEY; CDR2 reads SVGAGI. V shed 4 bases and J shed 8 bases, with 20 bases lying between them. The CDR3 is CASSSITTRVGGYTF. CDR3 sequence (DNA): TGTGCCAGCAGTTCCATCACAACGAGGGTTGGCGGCTACACCTTC.

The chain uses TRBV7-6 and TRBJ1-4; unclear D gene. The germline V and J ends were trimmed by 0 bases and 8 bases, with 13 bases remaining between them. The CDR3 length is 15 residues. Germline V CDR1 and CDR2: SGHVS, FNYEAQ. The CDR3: CASSLASPEKEKLFF. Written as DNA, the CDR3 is TGTGCCAGCAGCTTAGCAAGTCCTGAGAAGGAAAAACTGTTTTTT.

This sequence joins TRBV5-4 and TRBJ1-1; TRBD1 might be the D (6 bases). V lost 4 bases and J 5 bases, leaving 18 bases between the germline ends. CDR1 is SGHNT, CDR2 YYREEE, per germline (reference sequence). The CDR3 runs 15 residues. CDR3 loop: CASSTGHRGRTEAFF. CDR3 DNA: TGTGCCAGCAGCACGGGACACCGCGGGAGGACTGAAGCTTTCTTT.

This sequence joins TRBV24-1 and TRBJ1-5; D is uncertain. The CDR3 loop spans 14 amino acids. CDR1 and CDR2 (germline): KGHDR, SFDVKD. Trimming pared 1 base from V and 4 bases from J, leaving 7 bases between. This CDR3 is CATSDLLGNQPQHF. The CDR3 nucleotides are TGTGCCACCAGTGATTTACTGGGGAATCAGCCCCAGCATTTT.

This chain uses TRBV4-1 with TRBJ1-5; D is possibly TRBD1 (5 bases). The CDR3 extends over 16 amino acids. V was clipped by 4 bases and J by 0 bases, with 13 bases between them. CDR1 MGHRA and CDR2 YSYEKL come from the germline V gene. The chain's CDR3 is CASSRQTEYSNQPQHF. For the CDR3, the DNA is TGCGCCAGCAGCCGACAGACCGAGTATAGCAATCAGCCCCAGCATTTT.

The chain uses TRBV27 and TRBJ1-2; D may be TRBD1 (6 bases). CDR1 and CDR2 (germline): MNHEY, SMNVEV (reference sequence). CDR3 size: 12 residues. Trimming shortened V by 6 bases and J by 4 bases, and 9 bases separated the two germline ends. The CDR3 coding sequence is TGTGCCAGCAGAGGGGGTAGCTATGGCTACACCTTC. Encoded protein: CASRGGSYGYTF.

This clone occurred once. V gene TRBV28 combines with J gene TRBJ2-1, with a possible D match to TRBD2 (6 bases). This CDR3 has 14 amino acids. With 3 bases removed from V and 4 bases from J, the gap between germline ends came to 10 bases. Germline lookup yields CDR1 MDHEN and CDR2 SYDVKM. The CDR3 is CASSLRDLYNEQFF. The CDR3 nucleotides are TGTGCCAGCAGTTTGCGGGACCTATACAATGAGCAGTTCTTC.

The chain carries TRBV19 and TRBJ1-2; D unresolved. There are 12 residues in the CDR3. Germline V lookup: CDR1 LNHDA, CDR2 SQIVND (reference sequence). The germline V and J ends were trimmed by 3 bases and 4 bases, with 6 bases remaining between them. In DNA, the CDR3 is TGTGCCAGTAGTATTCGGGGCTATGGCTACACCTTC. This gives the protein CASSIRGYGYTF.

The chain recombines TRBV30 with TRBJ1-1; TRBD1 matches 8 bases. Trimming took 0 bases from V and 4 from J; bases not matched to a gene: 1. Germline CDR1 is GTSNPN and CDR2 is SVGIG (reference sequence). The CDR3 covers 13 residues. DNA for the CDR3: TGTGCCTGGAGTGTGGACAGGGCCACTGAAGCTTTCTTT. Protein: CAWSVDRATEAFF.

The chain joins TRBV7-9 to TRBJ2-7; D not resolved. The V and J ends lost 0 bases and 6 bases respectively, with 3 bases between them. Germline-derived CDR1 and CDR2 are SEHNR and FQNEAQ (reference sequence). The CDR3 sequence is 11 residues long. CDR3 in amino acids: CASSLAAEQYF. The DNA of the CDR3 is TGTGCCAGCAGCTTAGCTGCCGAGCAGTACTTC.

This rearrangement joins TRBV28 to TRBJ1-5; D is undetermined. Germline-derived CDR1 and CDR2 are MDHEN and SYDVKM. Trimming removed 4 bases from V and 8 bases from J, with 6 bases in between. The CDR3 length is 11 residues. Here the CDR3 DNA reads TGTGCCAGCAGTTACAAAGAGCCCCAGCATTTT. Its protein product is CASSYKEPQHF.

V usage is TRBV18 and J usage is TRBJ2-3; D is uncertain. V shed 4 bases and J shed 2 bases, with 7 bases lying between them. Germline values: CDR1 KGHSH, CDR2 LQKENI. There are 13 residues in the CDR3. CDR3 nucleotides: TGTGCCAGCTCACGGGCGTTCACAGATACGCAGTATTTT. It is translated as CASSRAFTDTQYF.

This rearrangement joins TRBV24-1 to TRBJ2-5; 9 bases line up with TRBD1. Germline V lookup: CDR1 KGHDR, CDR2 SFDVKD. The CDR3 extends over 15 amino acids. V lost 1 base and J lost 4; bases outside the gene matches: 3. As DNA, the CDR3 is TGTGCCACCAGTGATTTCGGGACAGGGATAGAGACCCAGTACTTC. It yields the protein CATSDFGTGIETQYF.

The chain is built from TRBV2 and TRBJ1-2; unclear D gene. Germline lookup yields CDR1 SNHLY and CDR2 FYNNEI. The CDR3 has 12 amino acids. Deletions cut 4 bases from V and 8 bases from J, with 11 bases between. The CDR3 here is CASSVAREGYTF. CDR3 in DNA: TGTGCCAGCAGTGTAGCGAGGGAAGGCTACACCTTC. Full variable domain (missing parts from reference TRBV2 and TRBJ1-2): EPEVTQTPSHQVTQMGQEVILRCVPISNHLYFYWYRQILGQKVEFLVSFYNNEISEKSEIFDDQFSVERPDGSNFTLKIRSTKLEDSAMYFCASSVAREGYTFGSGTRLTVV.

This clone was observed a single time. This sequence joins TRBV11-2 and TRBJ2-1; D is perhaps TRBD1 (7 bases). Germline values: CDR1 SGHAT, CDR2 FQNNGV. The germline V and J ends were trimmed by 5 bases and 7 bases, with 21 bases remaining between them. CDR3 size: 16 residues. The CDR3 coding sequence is TGTGCCAGCAGCGCCCCAGGGGCGACAGGGAGGAATGAGCAGTTCTTC. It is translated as CASSAPGATGRNEQFF.

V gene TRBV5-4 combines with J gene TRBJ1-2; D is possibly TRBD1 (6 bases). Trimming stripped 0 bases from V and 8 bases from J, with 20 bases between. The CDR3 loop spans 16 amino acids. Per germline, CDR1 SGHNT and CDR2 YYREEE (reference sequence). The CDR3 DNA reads TGTGCCAGCAGCTTGGGGCAGCCACGGGGGGCGAGCGGCTACACCTTC. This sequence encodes CASSLGQPRGASGYTF.

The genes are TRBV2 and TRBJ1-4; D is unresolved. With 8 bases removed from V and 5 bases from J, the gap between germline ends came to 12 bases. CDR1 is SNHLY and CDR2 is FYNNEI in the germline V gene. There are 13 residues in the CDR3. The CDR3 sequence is CASYLDGNEKLFF. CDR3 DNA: TGTGCCAGCTATCTGGACGGAAATGAAAAACTGTTTTTT.

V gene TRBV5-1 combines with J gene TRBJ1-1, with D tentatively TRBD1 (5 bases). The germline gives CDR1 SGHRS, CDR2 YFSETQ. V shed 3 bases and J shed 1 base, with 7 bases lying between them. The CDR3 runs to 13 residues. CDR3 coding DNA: TGCGCCAGCAGCTCAGGGAAGAACACTGAAGCTTTCTTT. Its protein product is CASSSGKNTEAFF.

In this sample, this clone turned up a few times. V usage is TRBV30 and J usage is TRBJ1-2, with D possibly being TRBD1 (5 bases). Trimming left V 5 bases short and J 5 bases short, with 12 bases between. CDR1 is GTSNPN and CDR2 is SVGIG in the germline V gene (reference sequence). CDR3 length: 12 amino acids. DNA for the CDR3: TGTGCCTGGTCTCAGGGCGGTTATGGCTACACCTTC. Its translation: CAWSQGGYGYTF.

The DNA for the CDR3 is TGTGCCAGCAGTCCCCATCCACTACCTGGAAACACCATATATTTT. Its protein is CASSPHPLPGNTIYF. V is TRBV2 and J is TRBJ1-3; no reliable D call. CDR1 and CDR2 from the germline V gene are SNHLY and FYNNEI. The CDR3 loop spans 15 amino acids. With 5 bases removed from V and 2 bases from J, the gap between germline ends came to 13 bases.